This TCR beta chain is from a study of cytotoxic CD8 clonotypes in ibrutinib-treated CLL. Study-level background: The response samples were taken once patients had been treated for a median of around 11 months, range 6 to 36.

Sequencing sought depths of 1 in 200,000 to 1 in 1 million T cells. Sequencing was performed with immunoSEQ multiplex PCR; in TCRdb, only in-frame clones are kept and a portion is missing. The table includes over 200,000 clones, more than 75% detected once. Findings of the study overall: Baseline clonality, higher than in age-matched healthy donors, tracked circulating CD8+ T-cell counts. Shared public clonotypes were rare, and on treatment they either got smaller or stayed the same.

Comments on this clone: Its matching antigen is unknown.

The germline V gene has CDR1 MNHEY and CDR2 SVGAGI. The CDR3 contains 13 residues. V trimming: 2 bases; J trimming: 7 bases; junction bases outside the gene matches: 4. This material consisted of PBMCs, taken after 12 months of ibrutinib treatment. The gene calls are TRBV6-5 and TRBJ1-2; 7 bases fit TRBD1. The receptor was isolated from a human donor with chronic lymphocytic leukemia. The CDR3 region has the DNA TGTGCCAGCAGTTACAAGGGGGCGCGTGGCTACACCTTC. This gives the protein CASSYKGARGYTF.